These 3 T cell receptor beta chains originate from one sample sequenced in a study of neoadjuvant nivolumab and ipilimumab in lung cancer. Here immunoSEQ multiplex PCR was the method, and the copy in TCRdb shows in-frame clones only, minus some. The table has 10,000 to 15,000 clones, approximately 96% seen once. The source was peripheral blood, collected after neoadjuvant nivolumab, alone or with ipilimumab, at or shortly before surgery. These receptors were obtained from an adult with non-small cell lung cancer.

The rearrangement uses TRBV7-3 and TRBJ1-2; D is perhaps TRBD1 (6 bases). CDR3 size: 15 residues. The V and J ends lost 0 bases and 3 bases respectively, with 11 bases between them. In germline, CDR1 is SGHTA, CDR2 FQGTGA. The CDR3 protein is CASSLTSDSYYGYTF. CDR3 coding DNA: TGTGCCAGCAGCTTAACGTCGGACAGCTACTATGGCTACACCTTC.

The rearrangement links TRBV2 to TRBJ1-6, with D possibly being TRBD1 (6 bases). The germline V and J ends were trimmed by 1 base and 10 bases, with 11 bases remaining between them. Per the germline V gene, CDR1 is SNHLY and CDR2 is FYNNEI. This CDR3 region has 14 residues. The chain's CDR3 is CASSEGGARSPLHF. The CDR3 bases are TGTGCCAGCAGTGAAGGGGGGGCGCGATCACCCCTCCACTTT. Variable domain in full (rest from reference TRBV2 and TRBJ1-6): EPEVTQTPSHQVTQMGQEVILRCVPISNHLYFYWYRQILGQKVEFLVSFYNNEISEKSEIFDDQFSVERPDGSNFTLKIRSTKLEDSAMYFCASSEGGARSPLHFGNGTRLTVT.

The CDR3 loop reads CASSLEASDRAFF. DNA of the CDR3: TGTGCCAGCAGCTTAGAGGCAAGCGACCGGGCTTTCTTT. This sequence joins TRBV7-2 and TRBJ1-1; no definite D call. The CDR3 is made up of 13 amino acids. The V gene lost 1 base and the J gene lost 11 bases, with 14 bases spanning the gap. Germline V gene sequence: CDR1 SGHTA, CDR2 FQGNSA.